What follows are 23 T cell receptor beta chains derived from one specimen sequenced in a study of blood T cell repertoires in COVID-19. Some clones are missing from TCRdb's copy, which holds only in-frame ones; the method was immunoSEQ multiplex PCR. The table lists more than 400,000 clones, 90% of them singletons. The specimen sequenced was PBMCs or T cells enriched from blood (not recorded which). These receptors originate from a man aged 18 to 35 who had recovered from COVID-19.

V is TRBV3-1 (or the pseudogene TRBV3-2) and J is TRBJ2-7, with D unresolved. Germline V gene lookup returns CDR1 LGHDT and CDR2 YNNKEL (reference sequence). Trimming removed 5 bases at V and 6 bases at J, with 8 bases between. The CDR3 runs 11 residues. CDR3 sequence reads: CASSSIAEQYF. The CDR3 DNA sequence: TGTGCCAGCAGCTCTATAGCCGAGCAGTACTTC.

The V call is TRBV19, the J call TRBJ1-1, with a tentative D call TRBD1 (6 bases). Germline CDR1 and CDR2: LNHDA and SQIVND (reference sequence). Trimming took off 7 bases at V and 1 base at J, with 19 bases between the two ends. This CDR3 is 16 amino acids long. The CDR3 loop is CASISIGQPQNTEAFF. In nucleotides, the CDR3 is TGTGCCAGTATAAGTATAGGACAGCCTCAGAACACTGAAGCTTTCTTT.

The V call is TRBV12-3 or TRBV12-4, the J call TRBJ1-6; 9 bases line up with TRBD1. V was pared by 7 bases and J by 9 bases, with 4 bases of the junction left unmatched. This CDR3 is built from 13 residues. CDR3 nucleotide sequence: TGTGCCAGCACTGTGGACAGGGGTTCACCCCTCCACTTT. This translates into CASTVDRGSPLHF.

The chain combines TRBV19 with TRBJ2-1, with D possibly TRBD2 on 6 matching bases. Germline values: CDR1 LNHDA, CDR2 SQIVND (reference sequence). V was pared by 7 bases and J by 6 bases, with 13 bases between. The CDR3 spans 13 residues. The CDR3 region has the DNA TGTGCCAGTACTGGGGAGGCCGTCAATGAGCAGTTCTTC. Translation gives CASTGEAVNEQFF.

The rearrangement joins TRBV4-1 to TRBJ1-1; D call uncertain. Per germline, CDR1 MGHRA and CDR2 YSYEKL. The CDR3 runs 17 residues. Trimming pared 1 base from V and 4 bases from J, leaving 19 bases between. CDR3 sequence: CASSQGSGSLLPTEAFF. The CDR3 nucleotides read TGCGCCAGCAGCCAAGGGTCGGGTTCCTTGCTGCCCACTGAAGCTTTCTTT.

V is TRBV6-5 and J is TRBJ2-2, with 7 bases matching TRBD2. The CDR3 spans 14 residues. Trimming took 10 bases from V and 5 from J; bases not matched to a gene: 10. Looked up from germline, CDR1 is MNHEY and CDR2 is SVGAGI. The CDR3 is CATSRGGKTGELFF. The DNA for the CDR3 is TGTGCCACCTCCCGGGGAGGGAAGACCGGGGAGCTGTTTTTT.

The chain carries TRBV28 and TRBJ1-1, with 9 bases aligning to TRBD1. Looked up from germline, CDR1 is MDHEN and CDR2 is SYDVKM. CDR3 size: 17 residues. The V gene end was trimmed by 2 bases and the J gene end by 2 bases; junction bases not matched to a gene: 9. The CDR3 loop reads CASSLTGQGRHNTEAFF. CDR3 nucleotide sequence: TGTGCCAGCAGTTTAACCGGACAGGGGAGGCACAACACTGAAGCTTTCTTT.

The V and J genes are TRBV9 and TRBJ1-6; the D gene is possibly TRBD1 (6 bases). Germline V gives CDR1 SGDLS, CDR2 YYNGEE. Trimming took 4 bases from V and 7 from J, leaving 9 bases between them. This CDR3 region has 13 residues. CDR3 sequence reads: CASSTTGNSPLHF. DNA of the CDR3: TGTGCCAGCAGCACGACAGGAAATTCACCCCTCCACTTT. The full variable domain, completed using reference TRBV9 and TRBJ1-6, is DSGVTQTPKHLITATGQRVTLRCSPRSGDLSVYWYQQSLDQGLQFLIQYYNGEERAKGNILERFSAQQFPDLHSELNLSSLELGDSALYFCASSTTGNSPLHFGNGTRLTVT.

The rearrangement links TRBV4-2 to TRBJ1-6, with D possibly TRBD1 on 6 matching bases. Between the trimmed V and J ends, which lost 2 bases and 10 bases, there was a span of 15 bases. The CDR3 loop spans 15 amino acids. Germline V gene data show CDR1 as LGHNA and CDR2 as YNFKEQ. CDR3 residues: CASSQSGGAQSPLHF. CDR3 nucleotide sequence: TGTGCCAGCAGCCAAAGCGGGGGGGCTCAATCACCCCTCCACTTT.

The chain combines TRBV27 with TRBJ2-7, with TRBD2 matching over 9 bases. CDR1 and CDR2 (germline): MNHEY, SMNVEV (reference sequence). The CDR3 has 15 amino acids. The V gene end was trimmed by 6 bases and the J gene end by 3 bases; junction bases not matched to a gene: 9. CDR3 sequence: CASRTSSGRSYEQYF. The CDR3 DNA is TGTGCCAGCAGGACCTCGAGCGGGAGGAGCTACGAGCAGTACTTC.

The V and J genes are TRBV6-5 and TRBJ1-2, with 8 bases matching TRBD1. The CDR3 has 15 amino acids. CDR1 and CDR2 from the germline V gene are MNHEY and SVGAGI. The V gene end was trimmed by 2 bases and the J gene end by 5 bases; junction bases not matched to a gene: 7. The chain's CDR3 is CASSYGQGGGYGYTF. The CDR3, as DNA: TGTGCCAGCAGTTACGGACAGGGCGGCGGTTATGGCTACACCTTC.

This clone was counted a single time. The gene calls are TRBV10-3 and TRBJ1-6; D call uncertain. V lost 4 bases and J lost 7, with 8 bases in between. Germline lookup yields CDR1 ENHRY and CDR2 SYGVKD. The length of the CDR3 is 13 residues. CDR3 coding DNA: TGTGCCATCAGTGGAGGCCAAAATTCACCCCTCCACTTT. This encodes CAISGGQNSPLHF.

J is TRBJ1-1 and V is TRBV5-1, with 8 bases aligning to TRBD1. This CDR3 contains 14 residues. Germline V gene lookup returns CDR1 SGHRS and CDR2 YFSETQ. The V gene end was trimmed by 7 bases and the J gene end by 5 bases; junction bases not matched to a gene: 10. Here the CDR3 reads CASQYDRGWTEAFF. The CDR3 nucleotides read TGCGCCAGCCAATACGACAGGGGTTGGACTGAAGCTTTCTTT.

Worth noting for this clone: Additional DNA sequences in this sample encode the identical CDR3. The chain carries TRBV6-1 and TRBJ1-4; tentative D call: TRBD1 (6 bases). The V gene lost 1 base and the J gene lost 7 bases, with 10 bases spanning the gap. The CDR3 is 14 amino acids. The germline gives CDR1 MNHNS, CDR2 SASEGT. The CDR3 is CASSEGRGGEKLFF. The CDR3 coding sequence is TGTGCCAGCAGTGAAGGGAGGGGGGGTGAAAAACTGTTTTTT.

In regard to this clone: This same CDR3 is encoded by further DNA sequences in the sample. The J gene is TRBJ1-5, the V gene TRBV9; 8 nucleotides agree with TRBD1. The CDR3 consists of 15 residues. Germline CDR1 SGDLS, CDR2 YYNGEE. Losses at the gene ends were 0 bases for V and 2 bases for J; bases not matched to a gene: 1. The CDR3 nucleotides are TGTGCCAGCAGCGTAGCGGGACAGGGCAATCAGCCCCAGCATTTT. Its translation is CASSVAGQGNQPQHF.

In this sample, this clone turned up a few times. The CDR3 DNA follows: TGTGCCAGCAGCTTTGAGAAGGGGGCCCACGATTGCTATGGCTACACCTTC. Protein sequence: CASSFEKGAHDCYGYTF. The chain recombines TRBV21-1 with TRBJ1-2; TRBD1, the table's D call, lacks a check against the DNA. TRBV21-1 is classified as a pseudogene. The CDR3 totals 17 residues.

Remarks on this clone: Distinct nucleotide sequences in the sample also encode this CDR3. The CDR3 loop is CASSLPSSYNEQFF. For the CDR3, the DNA is TGTGCCAGCAGCTTACCTAGCTCCTACAATGAGCAGTTCTTC. V usage is TRBV11-2 and J usage is TRBJ2-1; no clear D gene. CDR1 is SGHAT, CDR2 FQNNGV, per germline. CDR3 length equals 14 residues. Trimming removed 2 bases at V and 0 bases at J, with 5 bases between.

The V call is TRBV14, the J call TRBJ2-3, with TRBD1 as a possible D gene (6 bases). V was shortened by 3 bases and J by 4 bases, with 11 bases between the two germline ends. Germline loops: CDR1 SGHDN, CDR2 FVKESK. The CDR3 loop spans 14 amino acids. Here the CDR3 reads CASSHGRGADTQYF. The CDR3 coding sequence is TGTGCCAGCAGCCACGGCAGGGGAGCAGATACGCAGTATTTT.

The J gene is TRBJ1-1, the V gene TRBV18; D is uncertain. Germline CDR1 and CDR2: KGHSH and LQKENI. CDR3 length: 13 residues. Trimming removed 2 bases from V and 3 bases from J, with 7 bases in between. CDR3 in DNA: TGTGCCAGCTCACCAGACGGGTACACTGAAGCTTTCTTT. Its translation: CASSPDGYTEAFF.

This rearrangement joins TRBV5-1 to TRBJ1-4; weak D call: TRBD1 (5 bases). This CDR3 has 16 residues. Germline V gene lookup returns CDR1 SGHRS and CDR2 YFSETQ. V lost 4 bases to trimming and J lost 4 bases, with 17 bases between them. For the CDR3, the DNA is TGCGCCAGCAGCCCAGGCGGGGGGTCGAGTAATGAAAAACTGTTTTTT. As protein: CASSPGGGSSNEKLFF. Filled out from reference TRBV5-1 and TRBJ1-4, the complete variable domain reads KAGVTQTPRYLIKTRGQQVTLSCSPISGHRSVSWYQQTPGQGLQFLFEYFSETQRNKGNFPGRFSGRQFSNSRSEMNVSTLELGDSALYLCASSPGGGSSNEKLFFGSGTQLSVL.

Here the CDR3 DNA reads TGTGCCAGCAGTGTAGGAACTACCGTAGGCAATCAGCCCCAGCATTTT. Translation gives CASSVGTTVGNQPQHF. V gene TRBV6-1 combines with J gene TRBJ1-5; D gene unclear. The germline V gene encodes CDR1 MNHNS and CDR2 SASEGT. The CDR3 contains 16 residues. V was cut by 4 bases and J by 2 bases, with 15 bases left in between.

The V gene is TRBV2, the J gene TRBJ2-2; D gene unclear. The germline gives CDR1 SNHLY, CDR2 FYNNEI. The CDR3 is 15 amino acids. The V end was cut by 1 base, the J end by 2 bases, with 8 bases between. CDR3 sequence: CASSEGGGNTGELFF. Written as DNA, the CDR3 is TGTGCCAGCAGTGAAGGTGGCGGAAACACCGGGGAGCTGTTTTTT.

This clone appeared a single time. The rearrangement joins TRBV6-5 to TRBJ1-6; 7 bases agree with TRBD1. The CDR3 sequence is 13 residues long. Trimming at V came to 6 bases and at J to 7 bases, leaving 3 bases not matched to a gene. The germline V gene has CDR1 MNHEY and CDR2 SVGAGI. The CDR3 region has the DNA TGTGCCAGCAGACAGGGGTGGAATTCACCCCTCCACTTT. Its protein product is CASRQGWNSPLHF.